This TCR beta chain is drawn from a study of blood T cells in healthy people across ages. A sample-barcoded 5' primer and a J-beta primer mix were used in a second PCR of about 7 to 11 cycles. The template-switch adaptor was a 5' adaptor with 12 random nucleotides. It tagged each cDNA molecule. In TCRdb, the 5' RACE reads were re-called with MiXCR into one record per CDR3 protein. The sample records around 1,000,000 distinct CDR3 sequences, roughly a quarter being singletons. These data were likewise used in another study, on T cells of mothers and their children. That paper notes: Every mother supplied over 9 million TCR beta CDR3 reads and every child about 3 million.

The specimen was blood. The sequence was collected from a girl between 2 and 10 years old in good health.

CDR3 nucleotides: TGCGCCAGACAGGAGACAAGACAAGAGACCCAGTACTTC. Its protein product is CARQETRQETQYF. The chain has TRBV5-1 and TRBJ2-5; a weak D match, TRBD1 (5 bases). The CDR3 runs to 13 residues. The germline CDR1 and CDR2 sequences are SGHRS and YFSETQ. V was clipped by 8 bases and J by 2 bases, with 13 bases between them.